The 20 T cell receptor beta chains below were found in one sample sequenced in a study of metastatic and nonmetastatic thyroid tumors. Using MiXCR, TCRdb re-called clones from the PCR reads. Of some 28,000 clones listed, roughly 15% were seen once; the top ten hold about 4.8%. All patients were treatment-naive before thyroid surgery. Sequences were obtained from blood. Receptors were obtained from a female donor with papillary thyroid cancer or a benign thyroid nodule (not recorded which). Some clones in this sample may be carry-over from other donors' samples.

In its sample, this clone was seen many times. The chain joins TRBV3-1 to TRBJ1-1; a weak D match, TRBD1 (5 bases). Germline V gene sequence: CDR1 LGHDT, CDR2 YNNKEL (reference sequence). This CDR3 is built from 12 residues. Trimming took 3 bases from V and 6 from J, leaving 8 bases between them. CDR3 DNA: TGTGCCAGCAGCCATTCCAGGGCTGAAGCTTTCTTT. Residues: CASSHSRAEAFF. Complete variable domain (other parts from reference TRBV3-1 and TRBJ1-1): DTAVSQTPKYLVTQMGNDKSIKCEQNLGHDTMYWYKQDSKKFLKIMFSYNNKELIINETVPNRFSPKSPDKAHLNLHINSLELGDSAVYFCASSHSRAEAFFGQGTRLTVV.

By sample share, this clone is medium-sized. This chain joins TRBV28 and TRBJ2-1; 9 nucleotides line up with TRBD1. Germline CDR1 reads MDHEN; CDR2 reads SYDVKM. There are 13 residues in the CDR3. V shed 6 bases, J shed 6 bases, and the junction held 3 bases outside the gene matches. The CDR3 spells CASSLTGGNEQFF. For the CDR3, the DNA is TGTGCCAGCAGCCTGACAGGGGGCAATGAGCAGTTCTTC.

V usage is TRBV30 and J usage is TRBJ1-5, with 8 bases lining up with TRBD1. The V gene end was trimmed by 3 bases and the J gene end by 0 bases; junction bases not matched to a gene: 10. The CDR3 is 17 residues long. Germline V gene data show CDR1 as GTSNPN and CDR2 as SVGIG (reference sequence). The CDR3 DNA reads as TGTGCCTGGAGCCCAATCCAGGGGGCCATTAGCAATCAGCCCCAGCATTTT. Translating gives CAWSPIQGAISNQPQHF. The entire variable domain, with the rest obtained from reference TRBV30 and TRBJ1-5, is as follows: SQTIHQWPATLVQPVGSPLSLECTVEGTSNPNLYWYRQAAGRGLQLLFYSVGIGQISSEVPQNLSASRPQDRQFILSSKKLLLSDSGFYLCAWSPIQGAISNQPQHFGDGTRLSIL.

The rearrangement uses TRBV7-9 and TRBJ2-7; 7 bases agree with TRBD1. This CDR3 region has 14 residues. Trimming cost V 2 bases and J 5 bases; bases outside gene matches: 6. The germline V gene has CDR1 SEHNR and CDR2 FQNEAQ (reference sequence). The DNA of the CDR3 is TGTGCCAGCAGCTTACGAGGGGACAGCCACGAGCAGTACTTC. It codes for CASSLRGDSHEQYF.

Of note for this clone: An end of the junction does not agree with germline; a read error may underlie this. The chain employs TRBV13 and TRBJ2-7; the D gene could be TRBD1 or TRBD2 (5 bases each). The germline gives CDR1 PRHDT, CDR2 FYEKMQ (reference sequence). The CDR3 has 12 residues. The CDR3 bases are TGTGCCAGCAGCTTACGGGGCTACGCGCAGTACTTC. This encodes CASSLRGYAQYF. The variable domain in full, with the rest retrieved from reference TRBV13 and TRBJ2-7, is AAGVIQSPRHLIKEKRETATLKCYPIPRHDTVYWYQQGPGQDPQFLISFYEKMQSDKGSIPDRFSAQQFSDYHSELNMSSLELGDSALYFCASSLRGYAQYFGPGTRLTVT.

Within the sample, this clone is medium-sized. The gene calls are TRBV27 and TRBJ2-7; TRBD1 matches at 9 bases. The V and J ends lost 6 bases and 2 bases, in that order; junction bases with no gene match: 5. The CDR3 covers 14 residues. Germline CDR1 reads MNHEY; CDR2 reads SMNVEV (reference sequence). CDR3: CASSPGQGTYEQYF. CDR3 bases: TGTGCCAGCAGCCCGGGACAGGGTACCTACGAGCAGTACTTC.

This clone was observed many times. The chain combines TRBV20-1 with TRBJ1-2; no clear D. Trimming shortened V by 8 bases and J by 4 bases, and 17 bases separated the two germline ends. The V gene's germline CDR1 is DFQATT and CDR2 SNEGSKA (reference sequence). This CDR3 contains 13 residues. CDR3 bases: TGCAGTCTCGGGAAAGGCCCGGTCTATGGCTACACCTTC. Its translation: CSLGKGPVYGYTF.

The chain uses TRBV3-1 and TRBJ1-6; D might be TRBD1 (5 bases). Trimming removed 2 bases at V and 9 bases at J, with 8 bases between. From germline, CDR1 is LGHDT and CDR2 YNNKEL (reference sequence). This CDR3 has 13 amino acids. The CDR3 sequence: CASSQLQVSPLHF. CDR3 bases: TGTGCCAGCAGCCAACTACAGGTTTCACCCCTCCACTTT.

This rearrangement joins TRBV6-1 to TRBJ1-6; TRBD1 aligns across 7 bases. This CDR3 region has 13 residues. The germline V gene has CDR1 MNHNS and CDR2 SASEGT. The junction had 3 bases not matched to a gene; V was cut back by 6 bases and J by 7 bases. CDR3 DNA: TGTGCCAGCAGCGGGACAGACAATTCACCCCTCCACTTT. It is translated as CASSGTDNSPLHF.

In DNA, the CDR3 is TGTGCCACCAGCAGAGTCGTGGAGGTATCCTACGAGCAGTACTTC. Its translation: CATSRVVEVSYEQYF. This chain joins TRBV15 and TRBJ2-7; a possible D gene is TRBD2 (5 bases). Germline CDR1 is LNHNV and CDR2 is YYDKDF (reference sequence). CDR3 length: 15 amino acids. The V end lost 1 base, the J end lost 1 base, and 11 bases lay between the germline ends.

This clone was picked up many times. V and J are TRBV20-1 and TRBJ1-2; 7 bases line up with TRBD1. In germline, CDR1 is DFQATT, CDR2 SNEGSKA (reference sequence). The CDR3 length is 14 residues. With V trimmed by 0 bases and J by 8 bases, 9 bases remained unmatched. Written as DNA, the CDR3 is TGCAGTGCTAGAGATCAGGCAGGGGGTCTCGGCTACACCTTC. This sequence encodes CSARDQAGGLGYTF.

This clone was counted many times. The chain combines TRBV24-1 with TRBJ2-5; 9 bases are shared with TRBD1. Germline V gene sequence: CDR1 KGHDR, CDR2 SFDVKD. With 4 bases clipped from V and 5 bases from J, the junction kept 7 bases outside the gene matches. CDR3 length equals 15 residues. CDR3 region: CATSDSTGGHETQYF. The DNA of the CDR3 is TGTGCCACCAGTGACAGCACAGGGGGCCACGAGACCCAGTACTTC.

This clone occurred many times. A read error may explain this, as a much larger clone is one base away. The CDR3 spells CASSFPPGTTEALF. CDR3 nucleotides: TGTGCCAGCAGTTTCCCCCCGGGGACTACTGAAGCTCTCTTT. The chain has TRBV6-1 and TRBJ1-1, with a possible D match to TRBD1 (5 bases). CDR1 and CDR2 (germline): MNHNS, SASEGT. The CDR3 contains 14 residues.

By share, this clone counts as medium-sized (0.01 to 0.1%). The rearrangement uses TRBV6-1 and TRBJ2-7, with D possibly matching TRBD1 (5 bases). Germline-derived CDR1 and CDR2 are MNHNS and SASEGT. The CDR3 loop spans 13 amino acids. Trimming removed 4 bases from V and 3 bases from J, with 10 bases in between. The CDR3 coding sequence is TGTGCCAGCAGTGCCCAGGGATTCTACGAGCAGTACTTC. This codes for CASSAQGFYEQYF.

This clone was recorded at least ten times. The chain joins TRBV2 to TRBJ1-6; D ambiguous. V lost 6 bases to trimming and J lost 6 bases, with 15 bases between them. Germline loops: CDR1 SNHLY, CDR2 FYNNEI. There are 15 residues in the CDR3. The CDR3 sequence: CASRGGIQANSPLHF. The DNA of the CDR3 is TGTGCCAGCAGAGGAGGGATCCAGGCTAATTCACCCCTCCACTTT.

This clone was detected ten times or more. This sequence joins TRBV3-1 and TRBJ2-6; D ambiguous. Germline loops: CDR1 LGHDT, CDR2 YNNKEL (reference sequence). Trimming took 4 bases from V and 4 from J, leaving 11 bases between them. This CDR3 comprises 15 residues. The CDR3 DNA is TGTGCCAGCAGCCCTGGGGTGGACGGGGCCAACGTCCTGACTTTC. Its protein is CASSPGVDGANVLTF.

This clone was observed at least ten times. The rearrangement uses TRBV20-1 and TRBJ2-1; tentatively, D is TRBD1 or TRBD2 (5 bases each). CDR3 size: 19 residues. The V end lost 1 base, the J end lost 1 base, and 23 bases lay between the germline ends. Germline-derived CDR1 and CDR2 are DFQATT and SNEGSKA (reference sequence). Here the CDR3 DNA reads TGCAGTGCTAGAGTAGCGCAGGGTCTCGAGACCGCGTCCTACAATGAGCAGTTCTTC. It specifies CSARVAQGLETASYNEQFF.

The chain combines TRBV6-2 or TRBV6-3 with TRBJ1-1; D unclear. This CDR3 has 13 residues. The V end lost 6 bases, the J end lost 2 bases, and 10 bases lay between the germline ends. CDR1 is MNHEY and CDR2 is SVGEGT in the germline V gene. The CDR3 is CASSPGVNTEAFF. The DNA of the CDR3 is TGTGCCAGCAGCCCCGGGGTAAACACTGAAGCTTTCTTT.

Worth noting for this clone: The identical CDR3 is also encoded by other nucleotide sequences in the sample. The rearrangement uses TRBV6-1 and TRBJ1-3, with D uncertain. Germline V gives CDR1 MNHNS, CDR2 SASEGT. V lost 5 bases to trimming and J lost 10 bases, with 18 bases between them. The CDR3 is 14 residues long. CDR3 sequence: CASSPRETRRTIYF. The CDR3 nucleotides read TGTGCCAGCAGTCCACGGGAGACCCGGCGAACCATATATTTT.

This clone is labeled medium-sized. The rearrangement uses TRBV6-1 and TRBJ2-2; 10 nucleotides line up with TRBD1. The CDR3 has 15 residues. V was clipped by 8 bases and J by 4 bases; unmatched bases: 7. Germline CDR1 is MNHNS and CDR2 is SASEGT. CDR3 in amino acids: CASSRDRGRTGELFF. The CDR3 DNA reads as TGTGCCAGCTCCCGAGACAGGGGGCGCACCGGGGAGCTGTTTTTT.